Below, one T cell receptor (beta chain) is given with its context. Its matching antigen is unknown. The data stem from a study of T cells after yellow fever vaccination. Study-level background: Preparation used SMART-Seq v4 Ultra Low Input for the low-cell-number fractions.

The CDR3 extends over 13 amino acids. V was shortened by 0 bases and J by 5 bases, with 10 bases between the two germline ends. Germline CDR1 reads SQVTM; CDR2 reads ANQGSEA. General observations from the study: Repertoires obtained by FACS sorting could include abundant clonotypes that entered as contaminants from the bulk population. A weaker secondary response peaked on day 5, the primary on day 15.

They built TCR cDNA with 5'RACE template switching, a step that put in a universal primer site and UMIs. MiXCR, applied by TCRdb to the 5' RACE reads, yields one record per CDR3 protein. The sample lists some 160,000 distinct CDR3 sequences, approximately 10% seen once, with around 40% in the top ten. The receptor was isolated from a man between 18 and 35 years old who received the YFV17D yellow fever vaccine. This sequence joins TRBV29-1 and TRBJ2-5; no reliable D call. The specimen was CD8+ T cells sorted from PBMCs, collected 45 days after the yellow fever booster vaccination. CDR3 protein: CSVEEANLETQYF. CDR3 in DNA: TGCAGCGTTGAAGAGGCGAACTTGGAGACCCAGTACTTC.